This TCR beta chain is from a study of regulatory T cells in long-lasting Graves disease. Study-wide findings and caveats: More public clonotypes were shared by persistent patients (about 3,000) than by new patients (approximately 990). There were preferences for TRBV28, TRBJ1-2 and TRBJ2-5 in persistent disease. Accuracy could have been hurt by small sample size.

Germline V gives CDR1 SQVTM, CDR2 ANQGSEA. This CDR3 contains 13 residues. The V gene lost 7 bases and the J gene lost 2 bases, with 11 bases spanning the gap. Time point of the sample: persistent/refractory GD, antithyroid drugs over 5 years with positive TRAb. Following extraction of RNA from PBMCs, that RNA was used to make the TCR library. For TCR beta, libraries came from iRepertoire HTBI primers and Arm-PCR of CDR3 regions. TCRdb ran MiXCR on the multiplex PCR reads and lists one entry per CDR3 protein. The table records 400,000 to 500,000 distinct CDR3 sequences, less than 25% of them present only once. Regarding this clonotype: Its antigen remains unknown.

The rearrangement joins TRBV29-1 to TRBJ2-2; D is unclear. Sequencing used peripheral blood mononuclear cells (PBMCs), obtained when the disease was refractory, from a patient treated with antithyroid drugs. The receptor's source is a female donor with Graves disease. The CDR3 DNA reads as TGCAGCGCTCCGGGCGCCAACACCGGGGAGCTGTTTTTT. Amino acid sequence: CSAPGANTGELFF.